This is a list of T cell receptor beta chains from one sample in a study of blood T cells in healthy people across ages. MiXCR was run by TCRdb on the 5' RACE reads, yielding one entry per CDR3 protein. The sample holds more than 650,000 distinct CDR3 sequences, 20% to 25% seen once. Sequenced input: blood. The origin of the receptors is a man in his 70s in good health. Each CDR3 is given with its conserved first and last residue. The D gene is left open where the match is weak. Clone size, where shown, is once, few, many, or a class for clones that have expanded.

d_gene: .; v_gene: TRBV7-9; j_gene: TRBJ1-4; abundance: few; CDR3aa: CASSLGWAGATNEKLFF; CDR3nt: TGTGCCAGCAGCCTAGGATGGGCGGGAGCAACTAATGAAAAACTGTTTTTT
d_gene: TRBD2; v_gene: TRBV9; j_gene: TRBJ2-1; abundance: .; CDR3aa: CASSVGEVAGANEQFF; CDR3nt: TGTGCCAGCAGCGTAGGGGAGGTAGCGGGAGCCAATGAGCAGTTCTTC
d_gene: TRBD1; v_gene: TRBV7-9; j_gene: TRBJ1-1; abundance: .; CDR3aa: CASSHDRAIMNTEAFF; CDR3nt: TGTGCCAGCAGCCACGACAGGGCCATTATGAACACTGAAGCTTTCTTT
d_gene: .; v_gene: TRBV6-1; j_gene: TRBJ2-3; abundance: few; CDR3aa: CASSDGGTDTQYF; CDR3nt: TGTGCCAGCAGTGACGGAGGGACGGATACGCAGTATTTT
d_gene: .; v_gene: TRBV18; j_gene: TRBJ2-5; abundance: .; CDR3aa: CASSPQLQKTQYF; CDR3nt: TGTGCCAGCTCACCCCAGCTCCAAAAGACCCAGTACTTC
d_gene: TRBD1; v_gene: TRBV6-2/TRBV6-3; j_gene: TRBJ1-1; abundance: .; CDR3aa: CASSSGGRYTEAFF; CDR3nt: TGTGCCAGCAGCTCAGGGGGCCGATATACTGAAGCTTTCTTT
d_gene: TRBD1; v_gene: TRBV6-4; j_gene: TRBJ1-6; abundance: .; CDR3aa: CASSERDRGNSPLHF; CDR3nt: TGTGCCAGCAGTGAACGGGACAGGGGAAATTCACCCCTCCACTTT
d_gene: .; v_gene: TRBV27; j_gene: TRBJ1-5; abundance: few; CDR3aa: CASSSGLINQPQHF; CDR3nt: TGTGCCAGCAGTTCCGGACTGATCAATCAGCCCCAGCATTTT
d_gene: TRBD1; v_gene: TRBV12-3/TRBV12-4; j_gene: TRBJ1-1; abundance: few; CDR3aa: CASSFGQGAANTEAFF; CDR3nt: TGTGCCAGCAGTTTTGGACAGGGAGCGGCGAACACTGAAGCTTTCTTT
d_gene: .; v_gene: TRBV10-3; j_gene: TRBJ2-4; abundance: few; CDR3aa: CAEYMRQEIAKNIQYF; CDR3nt: TGTGCCGAATACATGCGACAGGAGATAGCCAAAAACATTCAGTACTTC
d_gene: .; v_gene: TRBV7-9; j_gene: TRBJ2-2; abundance: .; CDR3aa: CASSFQRDGELFF; CDR3nt: TGTGCCAGCAGCTTCCAGAGAGACGGGGAGCTGTTTTTT
d_gene: .; v_gene: TRBV11-2; j_gene: TRBJ1-1; abundance: .; CDR3aa: CASSLAGSPEAFF; CDR3nt: TGTGCCAGCAGCTTAGCAGGGTCCCCTGAAGCTTTCTTT
d_gene: TRBD2; v_gene: TRBV5-1; j_gene: TRBJ2-1; abundance: .; CDR3aa: CASSPGTSVLGQFF; CDR3nt: TGCGCCAGCAGCCCCGGGACTAGCGTACTCGGGCAGTTCTTC
d_gene: .; v_gene: TRBV4-3; j_gene: TRBJ2-6; abundance: .; CDR3aa: CASSQVVSFGANVLTF; CDR3nt: TGCGCCAGCAGCCAAGTCGTAAGCTTTGGGGCCAACGTCCTGACTTTC
d_gene: .; v_gene: TRBV29-1; j_gene: TRBJ2-2; abundance: .; CDR3aa: CSVLKSGELFF; CDR3nt: TGCAGCGTTTTGAAGTCCGGGGAGCTGTTTTTT
d_gene: TRBD1; v_gene: TRBV28; j_gene: TRBJ1-2; abundance: few; CDR3aa: CASRMTGANGYTF; CDR3nt: TGTGCCAGCAGGATGACAGGGGCTAATGGCTACACCTTC
d_gene: TRBD1; v_gene: TRBV12-3/TRBV12-4; j_gene: TRBJ2-5; abundance: many; CDR3aa: CASSSTGTGQETQYF; CDR3nt: TGTGCCAGCAGTTCCACGGGGACAGGTCAAGAGACCCAGTACTTC
d_gene: TRBD1; v_gene: TRBV19; j_gene: TRBJ2-1; abundance: .; CDR3aa: CASSLTGTGAYNEQFF; CDR3nt: TGTGCCAGTTCTTTAACCGGGACAGGAGCCTACAATGAGCAGTTCTTC
d_gene: TRBD1; v_gene: TRBV29-1; j_gene: TRBJ1-2; abundance: .; CDR3aa: CSDGTVYGYTF; CDR3nt: TGCAGCGACGGGACAGTCTATGGCTACACCTTC
d_gene: TRBD1; v_gene: TRBV29-1; j_gene: TRBJ1-4; abundance: many; CDR3aa: CSAAQGANEKLFF; CDR3nt: TGCAGCGCCGCACAGGGGGCTAATGAAAAACTGTTTTTT
d_gene: .; v_gene: TRBV29-1; j_gene: TRBJ2-5; abundance: .; CDR3aa: CSVDNVGTQYF; CDR3nt: TGCAGCGTTGATAATGTGGGCACCCAGTACTTC
d_gene: .; v_gene: TRBV14; j_gene: TRBJ1-6; abundance: .; CDR3aa: CASSHVGSGKESPLHF; CDR3nt: TGTGCCAGCAGCCACGTCGGGAGTGGAAAAGAATCACCCCTCCACTTT
d_gene: TRBD1; v_gene: TRBV6-4; j_gene: TRBJ2-7; abundance: .; CDR3aa: CASSSGTGASEQYF; CDR3nt: TGTGCCAGCAGTTCCGGGACAGGGGCTTCCGAGCAGTACTTC
d_gene: .; v_gene: TRBV14; j_gene: TRBJ1-2; abundance: .; CDR3aa: CASSQGQLYGYTF; CDR3nt: TGTGCCAGCAGCCAAGGACAGCTATATGGCTACACCTTC
d_gene: TRBD1; v_gene: TRBV27; j_gene: TRBJ2-5; abundance: many; CDR3aa: CASSLQTGGVGTQYF; CDR3nt: TGTGCCAGCAGTTTACAGACAGGGGGGGTTGGGACCCAGTACTTC
d_gene: .; v_gene: TRBV7-9; j_gene: TRBJ1-1; abundance: many; CDR3aa: CASSWAEEAFF; CDR3nt: TGTGCCAGCAGTTGGGCCGAGGAAGCTTTCTTT
d_gene: .; v_gene: TRBV5-1; j_gene: TRBJ2-4; abundance: .; CDR3aa: CASSLSVLVKNIQYF; CDR3nt: TGCGCCAGCAGCTTGTCGGTGTTGGTCAAAAACATTCAGTACTTC
d_gene: TRBD1; v_gene: TRBV29-1; j_gene: TRBJ1-2; abundance: .; CDR3aa: CSVEHRGGQGYTF; CDR3nt: TGCAGCGTTGAGCACAGGGGAGGGCAAGGCTACACCTTC
d_gene: TRBD2; v_gene: TRBV28; j_gene: TRBJ2-5; abundance: once; CDR3aa: CASSLYAGGGETQYF; CDR3nt: TGTGCCAGCAGTTTATATGCGGGGGGTGGAGAGACCCAGTACTTC
d_gene: .; v_gene: TRBV7-9; j_gene: TRBJ2-1; abundance: .; CDR3aa: CASSSIVSGQFF; CDR3nt: TGTGCCAGCAGCTCTATAGTTTCTGGGCAGTTCTTC
d_gene: .; v_gene: TRBV6-5; j_gene: TRBJ1-2; abundance: few; CDR3aa: CASAASDYGYTF; CDR3nt: TGTGCCAGCGCGGCCTCAGACTATGGCTACACCTTC
d_gene: .; v_gene: TRBV5-1; j_gene: TRBJ1-2; abundance: few; CDR3aa: CASSLALGGQNYGYTF; CDR3nt: TGCGCCAGCAGCTTGGCCCTGGGGGGGCAGAACTATGGCTACACCTTC
d_gene: .; v_gene: TRBV12-2; j_gene: TRBJ2-1; abundance: few; CDR3aa: CASRGKGVEQFF; CDR3nt: TGTGCAAGTCGCGGAAAGGGCGTTGAGCAGTTCTTC
d_gene: .; v_gene: TRBV20-1; j_gene: TRBJ1-5; abundance: .; CDR3aa: CSARGPLNQPQHF; CDR3nt: TGCAGTGCTAGAGGCCCTTTGAATCAGCCCCAGCATTTT
d_gene: .; v_gene: TRBV29-1; j_gene: TRBJ2-5; abundance: .; CDR3aa: CSVDNWETQYF; CDR3nt: TGCAGCGTTGATAACTGGGAGACCCAGTACTTC
d_gene: TRBD1; v_gene: TRBV3-1; j_gene: TRBJ2-7; abundance: .; CDR3aa: CASSQDRTGVFEQYF; CDR3nt: TGTGCCAGCAGCCAAGACCGGACAGGGGTTTTCGAGCAGTACTTC
d_gene: TRBD1; v_gene: TRBV10-3; j_gene: TRBJ2-1; abundance: few; CDR3aa: CATGQGAYNEQFF; CDR3nt: TGTGCCACTGGACAGGGGGCCTACAATGAGCAGTTCTTC
d_gene: .; v_gene: TRBV2; j_gene: TRBJ2-1; abundance: few; CDR3aa: CASSSNGGPYNEQFF; CDR3nt: TGTGCCAGCAGCTCTAACGGGGGCCCGTACAATGAGCAGTTCTTC
d_gene: TRBD1; v_gene: TRBV7-8; j_gene: TRBJ2-6; abundance: .; CDR3aa: CALGTGSSGANVLTF; CDR3nt: TGTGCCCTTGGGACAGGAAGCTCTGGGGCCAACGTCCTGACTTTC
d_gene: .; v_gene: TRBV20-1; j_gene: TRBJ2-1; abundance: many; CDR3aa: CSAEGPLAYNEQFF; CDR3nt: TGCAGTGCCGAGGGTCCTCTGGCTTACAATGAGCAGTTCTTC
d_gene: TRBD1; v_gene: TRBV5-1; j_gene: TRBJ1-1; abundance: few; CDR3aa: CASSPGGFLRTEAFF; CDR3nt: TGCGCCAGCAGCCCAGGGGGTTTTTTGAGGACTGAAGCTTTCTTT
d_gene: .; v_gene: TRBV12-3/TRBV12-4; j_gene: TRBJ1-6; abundance: few; CDR3aa: CASSLGTRGSPLHF; CDR3nt: TGTGCCAGCAGTTTAGGGACCCGGGGTTCACCCCTCCACTTT
d_gene: TRBD2; v_gene: TRBV2; j_gene: TRBJ2-5; abundance: many; CDR3aa: CASETSGEQETQYF; CDR3nt: TGTGCCAGCGAGACTAGCGGGGAACAAGAGACCCAGTACTTC
d_gene: .; v_gene: TRBV19; j_gene: TRBJ2-5; abundance: .; CDR3aa: CASSIEASRETQYF; CDR3nt: TGTGCCAGTAGTATAGAGGCTAGCCGGGAGACCCAGTACTTC
d_gene: TRBD1; v_gene: TRBV3-1; j_gene: TRBJ2-7; abundance: .; CDR3aa: CASSTGTGGSYEQYF; CDR3nt: TGTGCCAGCAGCACAGGGACAGGGGGCTCCTACGAGCAGTACTTC
d_gene: .; v_gene: TRBV29-1; j_gene: TRBJ1-4; abundance: few; CDR3aa: CSVEPPGATNEKLFF; CDR3nt: TGCAGCGTTGAGCCCCCTGGTGCAACTAATGAAAAACTGTTTTTT
d_gene: TRBD2; v_gene: TRBV10-3; j_gene: TRBJ2-1; abundance: many; CDR3aa: CAISESGRVHEQFF; CDR3nt: TGTGCCATCAGTGAAAGCGGGAGAGTCCATGAGCAGTTCTTC
d_gene: TRBD1; v_gene: TRBV29-1; j_gene: TRBJ1-2; abundance: .; CDR3aa: CSVKRQGSNYGYTF; CDR3nt: TGCAGCGTTAAACGACAGGGCTCCAACTATGGCTACACCTTC
d_gene: .; v_gene: TRBV29-1; j_gene: TRBJ1-4; abundance: many; CDR3aa: CSVLWTGGGKLFF; CDR3nt: TGCAGCGTTTTATGGACCGGGGGGGGAAAACTGTTTTTT
d_gene: TRBD1; v_gene: TRBV20-1; j_gene: TRBJ2-1; abundance: few; CDR3aa: CSARPGGSLNEQFF; CDR3nt: TGCAGTGCTAGACCAGGGGGTAGCCTCAATGAGCAGTTCTTC
d_gene: TRBD2; v_gene: TRBV12-3/TRBV12-4; j_gene: TRBJ2-7; abundance: few; CDR3aa: CASRTGGGSYEQYF; CDR3nt: TGTGCCAGCAGGACTGGCGGGGGGTCCTACGAGCAGTACTTC
d_gene: .; v_gene: TRBV7-9; j_gene: TRBJ2-5; abundance: .; CDR3aa: CASSNSETQYF; CDR3nt: TGTGCCAGCAGCAACTCCGAGACCCAGTACTTC
d_gene: .; v_gene: TRBV12-3/TRBV12-4; j_gene: TRBJ2-2; abundance: .; CDR3aa: CASSANGGTGELFF; CDR3nt: TGTGCCAGCAGCGCAAACGGAGGCACCGGGGAGCTGTTTTTT
d_gene: TRBD2; v_gene: TRBV5-5; j_gene: TRBJ2-3; abundance: few; CDR3aa: CASTPGTSGNTDTQYF; CDR3nt: TGTGCCAGCACCCCTGGGACTAGCGGGAATACAGATACGCAGTATTTT
d_gene: TRBD1; v_gene: TRBV29-1; j_gene: TRBJ1-3; abundance: many; CDR3aa: CSVMDRGRGNTIYF; CDR3nt: TGCAGCGTTATGGACAGGGGGCGAGGAAACACCATATATTTT
d_gene: .; v_gene: TRBV6-2/TRBV6-3; j_gene: TRBJ2-3; abundance: .; CDR3aa: CASSYGGVAWTDTQYF; CDR3nt: TGTGCCAGCAGTTACGGAGGGGTAGCCTGGACAGATACGCAGTATTTT
d_gene: .; v_gene: TRBV20-1; j_gene: TRBJ1-2; abundance: few; CDR3aa: CSAPPRGNGYTF; CDR3nt: TGCAGTGCCCCTCCGAGGGGGAATGGCTACACCTTC
d_gene: .; v_gene: TRBV9; j_gene: TRBJ1-1; abundance: .; CDR3aa: CASSPQRGKAFF; CDR3nt: TGTGCCAGCAGCCCCCAACGGGGGAAGGCTTTCTTT